This is a list of T cell receptor beta chains from one sample in a study of shared clonotypes between healthy human individuals. Clones were sequenced by immunoSEQ multiplex PCR, and TCRdb holds only the in-frame ones, with some missing. The sample has 2 million to 3 million clones; approximately 93% are singletons. Sequenced material: naive CD4+ T cells from PBMCs. The receptor set was obtained from a man between 18 and 35 years old in good health. Some clones in this sample may be carry-over from other donors' samples. Both conserved end residues are part of each CDR3. The D gene is left open where the match is weak. For some rows the clone size is stated as once, few or many, or as a class when expanded; others skip it.

>TRBV28|TRBJ2-1|-|-
CASSFPPIGGDSYNEQFF
TGTGCCAGCAGTTTCCCGCCCATCGGCGGGGACTCCTACAATGAGCAGTTCTTC
>TRBV9|TRBJ2-7|-|-
CASSKDSVPYEQYF
TGTGCCAGCAGCAAGGACAGCGTTCCCTACGAGCAGTACTTC
>TRBV4-3|TRBJ2-2|-|-
CASSRQRGTGELFF
TGCGCCAGCAGCCGGCAAAGGGGCACCGGGGAGCTGTTTTTT
>TRBV5-1|TRBJ2-3|-|-
CASSLGGITDTQYF
TGCGCCAGCAGCTTGGGGGGGATCACAGATACGCAGTATTTT
>TRBV10-1|TRBJ2-3|-|TRBD1
CASRLGQGPQYF
TGCGCCAGCAGACTCGGACAGGGCCCGCAGTATTTT
>TRBV27|TRBJ1-2|-|-
CASSRGGGGRGGYTF
TGTGCCAGCAGCCGCGGCGGTGGGGGAAGGGGTGGCTACACCTTC
>TRBV19|TRBJ2-3|-|TRBD1
CASSLPGQGSAGTQYF
TGTGCCAGTAGTCTCCCGGGACAGGGGTCCGCGGGTACGCAGTATTTT
>TRBV10-1|TRBJ1-1|-|TRBD1
CASGTGRTEAFF
TGCGCCAGCGGGACAGGGAGGACTGAAGCTTTCTTT
>TRBV28|TRBJ1-3|once|TRBD1
CASSGTGFSGNTIYF
TGTGCCAGCAGTGGGACAGGGTTCTCCGGAAACACCATATATTTT
>TRBV5-4|TRBJ2-5|-|-
CASSLPGRDHETQYF
TGTGCCAGCAGCTTACCCGGCAGGGACCATGAGACCCAGTACTTC
>TRBV11-3|TRBJ2-2|-|-
CASSKGAGELFF
TGTGCCAGCAGCAAAGGGGCTGGGGAGCTGTTTTTT
>TRBV11-2|TRBJ1-1|-|-
CASSLYRVARNTEAFF
TGTGCCAGCAGCTTATATCGAGTCGCAAGGAACACTGAAGCTTTCTTT
>TRBV5-8|TRBJ2-3|-|-
CASSLGGYTQYF
TGTGCCAGCAGCTTGGGGGGATATACGCAGTATTTT
>TRBV5-1|TRBJ1-1|-|-
CASSPTGGGANTEAFF
TGCGCCAGCAGCCCGACGGGGGGAGGGGCGAACACTGAAGCTTTCTTT
>TRBV18|TRBJ1-4|once|-
CASSTRRGDGNEKLFF
TGTGCCAGCTCCACCCGACGTGGGGATGGGAATGAAAAACTGTTTTTT
>TRBV18|TRBJ2-5|-|-
CASSPLTQETQYF
TGTGCCAGCTCACCACTCACCCAAGAGACCCAGTACTTC
>TRBV2|TRBJ1-2|-|-
CASSDTVDYGYTF
TGTGCCAGCAGTGATACAGTGGACTATGGCTACACCTTC
>TRBV6-5|TRBJ1-5|-|-
CASSPGGGSGQPQHF
TGTGCCAGCAGTCCGGGGGGGGGAAGCGGACAGCCCCAGCATTTT
>TRBV6-5|TRBJ1-2|-|-
CASSLTNYGYTF
TGTGCCAGCAGTTTGACAAACTATGGCTACACCTTC
>TRBV18|TRBJ1-1|-|TRBD1
CASSTGTGGLTEAFF
TGTGCCAGCTCAACCGGGACAGGGGGCCTCACTGAAGCTTTCTTT
>TRBV27|TRBJ2-1|-|-
CASSPSPIGEQFF
TGTGCCAGCAGTCCCTCACCAATAGGTGAGCAGTTCTTC
>TRBV12-5|TRBJ2-7|-|-
CASVPSKEDYEQYF
TGTGCTAGTGTCCCCAGCAAGGAGGACTACGAGCAGTACTTC
>TRBV25-1|TRBJ1-5|few|TRBD1
CASSDSGQGNQPQHF
TGTGCCAGCAGTGACTCAGGACAGGGCAATCAGCCCCAGCATTTT
>TRBV7-2|TRBJ2-1|-|TRBD2
CASSLVREGNEQFF
TGTGCCAGCAGCTTAGTGCGGGAGGGAAATGAGCAGTTCTTC
>TRBV7-7|TRBJ2-6|once|-
CASSPRQVSGANVLTF
TGTGCCAGCAGCCCTCGGCAGGTCTCTGGGGCCAACGTCCTGACTTTC
>TRBV7-2|TRBJ2-7|once|TRBD2
CASSLGREGGIEQYF
TGTGCCAGCAGCTTAGGCCGGGAGGGCGGTATCGAGCAGTACTTC
>TRBV18|TRBJ2-3|-|-
CASSRELGADTQYF
TGTGCCAGCTCACGCGAGTTAGGGGCGGATACGCAGTATTTT
>TRBV29-1|TRBJ2-1|-|-
CSVTFSGHLTYNEQFF
TGCAGCGTTACCTTTTCGGGACATTTGACCTACAATGAGCAGTTCTTC
>TRBV14|TRBJ2-3|-|-
CASSQVSSDTPENTQYF
TGTGCCAGCAGCCAAGTGTCCAGCGACACCCCTGAGAATACGCAGTATTTT
>TRBV19|TRBJ1-4|-|-
CASRSGNREKLFF
TGTGCCAGTCGCTCCGGGAACCGTGAAAAACTGTTTTTT
>TRBV4-2|TRBJ2-2|-|-
CASSHVTSGKGRNGELFF
TGTGCCAGCAGCCACGTAACTTCAGGGAAGGGGAGGAACGGGGAGCTGTTTTTT
>TRBV18|TRBJ2-1|-|TRBD1
CASSGTGGYNEQFF
TGTGCCAGCTCGGGGACAGGGGGTTACAATGAGCAGTTCTTC
>TRBV5-1|TRBJ1-3|once|-
CASSLFGPNSGNTIYF
TGCGCCAGCAGCTTATTTGGTCCGAACTCTGGAAACACCATATATTTT
>TRBV19|TRBJ2-5|-|-
CASSGRGRRETQYF
TGTGCCAGTAGCGGAAGAGGGAGGCGGGAGACCCAGTACTTC
>TRBV7-9|TRBJ1-1|-|TRBD1
CASSTETGGHTEAFF
TGTGCCAGCAGCACCGAGACAGGGGGTCACACTGAAGCTTTCTTT
>TRBV7-9|TRBJ2-7|-|TRBD1
CASSSTGTGTYEQYF
TGTGCCAGCAGCTCCACCGGGACAGGGACCTACGAGCAGTACTTC
>TRBV5-4|TRBJ1-1|-|-
CASSSGTQGGGEAFF
TGTGCCAGCAGTTCCGGGACCCAGGGAGGGGGTGAAGCTTTCTTT
>TRBV18|TRBJ2-2|-|-
CASSPPGELFF
TGTGCCAGCTCACCACCGGGGGAGCTGTTTTTT
>TRBV30|TRBJ2-3|-|-
CAWNIPGRSGTDTQYF
TGTGCCTGGAATATACCAGGGAGATCTGGCACAGATACGCAGTATTTT
>TRBV5-6|TRBJ1-2|-|-
CASSLRSGTYGYTF
TGTGCCAGCAGCTTGAGGAGCGGAACTTATGGCTACACCTTC
>TRBV2|TRBJ1-1|-|TRBD1
CASRDRVMNTEAFF
TGTGCCAGCCGGGACAGGGTCATGAACACTGAAGCTTTCTTT
>TRBV18|TRBJ2-3|-|-
CASSPGIQADTQYF
TGTGCCAGCTCACCAGGGATACAGGCAGATACGCAGTATTTT
>TRBV27|TRBJ1-5|once|-
CASSLTRGWEPQHF
TGTGCCAGCAGTCTCACAAGGGGATGGGAGCCCCAGCATTTT
>TRBV29-1|TRBJ2-1|once|TRBD2
CSVEGLAGVKQFF
TGCAGCGTGGAGGGACTAGCGGGAGTCAAGCAGTTCTTC
>TRBV5-1|TRBJ2-7|-|-
CASSRRGVVSDASEQYF
TGCGCCAGCAGTCGCCGGGGAGTGGTTTCCGACGCCTCCGAGCAGTACTTC
>TRBV6-1|TRBJ2-7|-|-
CASQYIGGSYEQYF
TGTGCCAGCCAATACATCGGCGGCTCCTACGAGCAGTACTTC
>TRBV11-2|TRBJ2-7|-|TRBD1
CASRPNRGPSYEQYF
TGTGCCAGCAGACCGAACAGGGGTCCCTCCTACGAGCAGTACTTC
>TRBV19|TRBJ1-2|once|-
CASSALTNNYGYTF
TGTGCCAGTAGCGCCCTTACCAACAACTATGGCTACACCTTC